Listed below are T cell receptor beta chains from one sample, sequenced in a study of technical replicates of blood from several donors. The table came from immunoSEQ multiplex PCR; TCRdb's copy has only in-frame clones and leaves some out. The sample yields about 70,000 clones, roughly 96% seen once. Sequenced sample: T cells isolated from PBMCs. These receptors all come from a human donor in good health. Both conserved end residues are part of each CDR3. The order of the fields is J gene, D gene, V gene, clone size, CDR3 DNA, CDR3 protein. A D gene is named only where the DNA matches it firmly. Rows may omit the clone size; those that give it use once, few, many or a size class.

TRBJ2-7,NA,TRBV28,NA,TGTGCCAGCAGTTCTGCCGAGCCCTGGGAGCAGTACTTC,CASSSAEPWEQYF
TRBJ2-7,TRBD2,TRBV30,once,TGTGCCTGGAGTTTACTAGCGGGGGCTGCCGAGCAGTACTTC,CAWSLLAGAAEQYF
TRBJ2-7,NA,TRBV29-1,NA,TGCAGCGTTCTCCAGACAGGTCTTACCTACGAGCAGTACTTC,CSVLQTGLTYEQYF
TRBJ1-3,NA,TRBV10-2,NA,TGCGCCAGCAGTGCGGCAGGGGCGACGCCAAACACCATATATTTT,CASSAAGATPNTIYF
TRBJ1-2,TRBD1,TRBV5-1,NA,TGCGCCAGCAGCTCGACAGGGGAATGGGAAGGCTACACCTTC,CASSSTGEWEGYTF
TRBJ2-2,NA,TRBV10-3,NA,TGTGCCATCAGTTCGTGGACAGTGAACACCGGGGAGCTGTTTTTT,CAISSWTVNTGELFF
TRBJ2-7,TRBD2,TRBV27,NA,TGTGCCAGCAGTAATAGCGGGAGTCCCTACTACGAGCAGTACTTC,CASSNSGSPYYEQYF
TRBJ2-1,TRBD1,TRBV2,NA,TGTGCCAGCAGGCAACCGGGACAGGGCCACAATGAGCAGTTCTTC,CASRQPGQGHNEQFF
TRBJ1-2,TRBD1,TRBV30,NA,TGTGCCTCCCCCGAGGGACAGGGCGGTACCTTC,CASPEGQGGTF
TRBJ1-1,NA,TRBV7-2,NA,TGTGCCAGCAGCTTAGTGGGGGGTGGGGTGAACACTGAAGCTTTCTTT,CASSLVGGGVNTEAFF
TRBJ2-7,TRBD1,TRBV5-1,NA,TGCGCCAGCAGCTTGGATACAGGGGCCTACGAGCAGTACTTC,CASSLDTGAYEQYF
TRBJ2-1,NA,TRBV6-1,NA,TGTGCCAGCAGTGAATCGCGGGCCTACAATGAGCAGTTCTTC,CASSESRAYNEQFF
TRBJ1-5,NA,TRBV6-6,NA,TGTGCCAGCAGTTGGGACATGAACAATCAGCCCCAGCATTTT,CASSWDMNNQPQHF
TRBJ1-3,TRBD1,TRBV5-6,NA,TGTGCCAGCAGCTATGGGACAGCGTCAACTGGAAACACCATATATTTT,CASSYGTASTGNTIYF
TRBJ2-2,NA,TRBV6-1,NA,TGTGCCAGCAGTGGTACTGGACAGATCACCGGGGAGCTGTTTTTT,CASSGTGQITGELFF
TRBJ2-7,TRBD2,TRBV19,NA,TGTGCCAGTAGTCACAAGCGGGGACCCTACGAGCAGTACTTC,CASSHKRGPYEQYF
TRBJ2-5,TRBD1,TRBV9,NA,TGTGCCAGCGGTTGGGGGACAGGGGGCGAGGAGACCCAGTACTTC,CASGWGTGGEETQYF
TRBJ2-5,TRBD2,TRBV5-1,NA,TGCGCCAGCACCCTAGCGGGTGACCAAGAGACCCAGTACTTC,CASTLAGDQETQYF
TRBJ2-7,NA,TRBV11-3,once,TGTGCCAGCAGCTTACGGTCAGGACATGCCTACGAGCAGTACTTC,CASSLRSGHAYEQYF
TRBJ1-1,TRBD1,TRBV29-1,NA,TGCAGCGTTGATATAGGGGGCCCGAACACTGAAGCTTTCTTT,CSVDIGGPNTEAFF
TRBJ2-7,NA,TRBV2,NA,TGTGCCAGCGGGAGGATGAGCTACGAGCAGTACTTC,CASGRMSYEQYF
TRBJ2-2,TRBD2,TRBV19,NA,TGTGCCAGTAGGGAACTAGCGGGAGGGGGGGGCACCGGGGAGCTGTTTTTT,CASRELAGGGGTGELFF
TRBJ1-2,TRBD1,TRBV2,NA,TGTGCCAGCAGGACGGGGACAGCTAACTATGGCTACACCTTC,CASRTGTANYGYTF
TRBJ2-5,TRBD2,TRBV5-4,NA,TGTGCCAGCAGCCCACTGGCCAGCGGGGGCCCGGGGACCCAGTACTTC,CASSPLASGGPGTQYF
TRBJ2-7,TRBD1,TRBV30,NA,TGTGCCTGGAGTGTAGCGACAGGGGGCTTTTACGAGCAGTACTTC,CAWSVATGGFYEQYF
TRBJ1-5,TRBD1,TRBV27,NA,TGTGCCAGCAGTTTAAAGACAGGGGTAAGCAATCAGCCCCAGCATTTT,CASSLKTGVSNQPQHF
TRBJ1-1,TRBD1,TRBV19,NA,TGTGCCAGTAGTGCGCACAGGGGGACGGACACTGAAGCTTTCTTT,CASSAHRGTDTEAFF
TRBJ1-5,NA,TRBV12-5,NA,TGTGCTAGTGGTTTACAGGGCGATCAGCCCCAGCATTTT,CASGLQGDQPQHF
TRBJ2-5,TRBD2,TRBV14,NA,TGTGCCAGCAGCCAAGATCGGGGGGGAATCAAAGAGACCCAGTACTTC,CASSQDRGGIKETQYF
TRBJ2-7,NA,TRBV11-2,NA,TGTGCCAGCAGCTCAATACAAGGGGGGGAGGCGTACGAGCAGTACTTC,CASSSIQGGEAYEQYF
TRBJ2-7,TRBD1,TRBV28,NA,TGTGCCAGCAGTTTACCCGGGACAGGGGGCTCCTACGAGCAGTACTTC,CASSLPGTGGSYEQYF
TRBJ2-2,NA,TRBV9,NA,TGTGCCAGCAGCGCGAGAAGTTCTGGGGAGCTGTTTTTT,CASSARSSGELFF
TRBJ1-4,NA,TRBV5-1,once,TGCGCCAGCAGCTTGGATCCAGGGAGGGGAGAAAAACTGTTTTTT,CASSLDPGRGEKLFF
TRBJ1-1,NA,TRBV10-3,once,TGTGCCATCAGTGAGTCGATCGGACAGTACACTGAAGCTTTCTTT,CAISESIGQYTEAFF
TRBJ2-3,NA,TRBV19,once,TGTGCCTCCCGACAGGCCTATTCTAGCACAGATACGCAGTATTTT,CASRQAYSSTDTQYF
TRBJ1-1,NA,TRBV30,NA,TGTGCCTGGAGTGCGAATTGGGGCCTGAACACTGAAGCTTTCTTT,CAWSANWGLNTEAFF
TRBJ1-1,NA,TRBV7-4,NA,TGTGCCAGCAGCTTAGGCCACGAAAAAATACACCATGCTTCACCGGACAGTAACACTGAAGCTTTCTTT,CASSLGHEKIHHASPDSNTEAFF
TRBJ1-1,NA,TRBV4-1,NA,TGCGCCAGCAGCCAAGGCCATCGCGTGAACACTGAAGCTTTCTTT,CASSQGHRVNTEAFF
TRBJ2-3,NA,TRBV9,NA,TGTGCCAGCAGCCCACGACCCAACAGGGCGGATACGCAGTATTTT,CASSPRPNRADTQYF
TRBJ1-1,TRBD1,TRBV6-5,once,TGTGCCAGCAGTTACTCTGAGGGGGCCGACGCTTTCTTT,CASSYSEGADAFF
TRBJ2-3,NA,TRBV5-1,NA,TGCGCCAGCAGCTTGATTACAGGGACGGGCACAGATACGCAGTATTTT,CASSLITGTGTDTQYF
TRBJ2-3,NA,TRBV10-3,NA,TGTGCCCTTCGTCCCGAGTACACAGATACGCAGTATTTT,CALRPEYTDTQYF